The rows below give T cell receptor beta chains drawn from one sample of a study of T cell changes during pregnancy in multiple sclerosis. Some clones are missing from TCRdb's copy, which holds only in-frame ones; the method was immunoSEQ multiplex PCR. The sample has about 45,000 clones, more than 85% seen once; the top ten hold less than 3.5%. The sequences come from CD8+ T cells from peripheral blood mononuclear cells, collected in the second trimester of pregnancy. These receptors all stem from a female donor with multiple sclerosis, enrolled in a pregnancy study. The CDR3 runs from the conserved cysteine through the conserved F or W. The listing skips clone size in some rows; elsewhere it reads once, few, many or a size class.

size,J,length,V,CDR3
-,TRBJ2-7,15,TRBV12-5,CASGFSTDRAHEQYF
-,TRBJ1-2,14,TRBV12-5,CASGLFGSSRGYTF
-,TRBJ1-2,14,TRBV6-5,CASRTGTNIYGYTF
-,TRBJ1-2,16,TRBV4-3,CASSDEKRSPIYGYTF
-,TRBJ1-1,15,TRBV4-3,CASSLQTSGDTEAFF
-,TRBJ1-2,13,TRBV2,CASKKTGDYGYTF
once,TRBJ1-4,17,TRBV7-8,CASSSLEGRDRDEKLFF
-,TRBJ2-5,15,TRBV4-1,CASSHTGTPQETQYF
-,TRBJ2-1,15,TRBV4-3,CASSQDRGVGNEQFF
-,TRBJ1-1,14,TRBV4-1,CASSHSGTAAEAFF
-,TRBJ1-2,14,TRBV5-6,CASSLGQANYGYTF
medium-sized,TRBJ1-1,15,TRBV7-8,CASSDSAERSTEAFF
-,TRBJ1-1,14,TRBV21-1,CASSVPFGLSEAFF
-,TRBJ2-1,15,TRBV10-3,CAITPDEGSYNEQFF
-,TRBJ2-7,15,TRBV9,CASSFNPTGEYEQYF
-,TRBJ2-5,10,TRBV29-1,CSASQETQYF
-,TRBJ2-7,15,TRBV9,CASSVGSSPSYEQYF
-,TRBJ2-2,11,TRBV9,CASRRSGELFF
-,TRBJ2-7,14,TRBV18,CASSPPGQTYEQYF
once,TRBJ2-4,18,TRBV11-2,CASSLGTGGLSPKNIQYF
-,TRBJ1-1,12,TRBV5-4,CASQQGNTEAFF
-,TRBJ2-1,13,TRBV9,CASSPGLNNEQFF
-,TRBJ2-5,13,TRBV18,CASSSGFGETQYF
once,TRBJ1-3,15,TRBV6-1,CASSEEPYSGNTIYF
-,TRBJ2-7,14,TRBV11-2,CASSYPGLPYEQYF
-,TRBJ1-1,14,TRBV9,CASSPERGLTEAFF
-,TRBJ1-1,14,TRBV9,CASSEGVEYTEAFF
-,-,17,TRBV5-6,CASSYASGGVSSYEQYF
-,TRBJ1-6,15,TRBV19,CASSVRGSYNSPLHF
-,TRBJ1-2,14,TRBV6-5,CASSYLQQGDGYTF
-,TRBJ2-5,11,TRBV5-6,CASSRQETQYF
-,TRBJ2-1,14,TRBV27,CASSLGRPDNEQFF
-,TRBJ1-3,17,TRBV18,CASSPPGEGNNGNTIYF
-,TRBJ1-1,14,TRBV10-3,CAIGRTGGYTEAFF
few,TRBJ1-2,10,TRBV29-1,CSVAGSGYTF